Below are 32 T cell receptor beta chains sequenced from a single sample in a study of shared clonotypes between healthy human individuals. Only in-frame clones appear in the TCRdb table, and some are missing; sequencing was by immunoSEQ multiplex PCR. The table includes approximately 980,000 clones, about three quarters detected once. The sample comprised memory CD4+ T cells sorted from blood. Subset meaning: CD45RA-negative fraction. These receptor sequences come from a man between 18 and 35 years old in good health.

V usage is TRBV14 and J usage is TRBJ2-3, with TRBD2 matching over 7 bases. Germline CDR1 and CDR2: SGHDN and FVKESK. V shed 5 bases and J 11 bases; nucleotides not matched to a gene: 22. This CDR3 contains 17 residues. CDR3 amino acids: CASSSIGTIKSQRGQYF. CDR3 bases: TGTGCCAGCAGCTCTATCGGGACTATAAAATCACAACGGGGGCAGTATTTT.

For this clone: Other nucleotide sequences from this sample produce the same CDR3. The V call is TRBV2, the J call TRBJ1-4, with 7 bases matching TRBD1. Germline-derived CDR1 and CDR2 are SNHLY and FYNNEI. The CDR3 sequence is 15 residues long. The V segment lost 4 bases and the J segment 1 base; nucleotides outside the gene matches: 3. CDR3 in amino acids: CASSVRQGTNEKLFF. In DNA form, the CDR3 reads TGTGCCAGCAGTGTCCGACAGGGAACTAATGAAAAACTGTTTTTT. Filled out from reference TRBV2 and TRBJ1-4, the complete variable domain reads EPEVTQTPSHQVTQMGQEVILRCVPISNHLYFYWYRQILGQKVEFLVSFYNNEISEKSEIFDDQFSVERPDGSNFTLKIRSTKLEDSAMYFCASSVRQGTNEKLFFGSGTQLSVL.

The rearrangement links TRBV5-1 to TRBJ2-7; D is ambiguous. Germline CDR1 SGHRS, CDR2 YFSETQ. Trimming took off 4 bases at V and 0 bases at J, with 11 bases between the two ends. The CDR3 is 14 residues long. The CDR3 DNA reads TGCGCCAGCAGCCTATCGAGAATCTCCTACGAGCAGTACTTC. It yields the protein CASSLSRISYEQYF.

The chain joins TRBV11-2 to TRBJ1-2; no reliable D call. Trimming stripped 5 bases from V and 2 bases from J, with 18 bases between. Germline CDR1 SGHAT, CDR2 FQNNGV. The CDR3 has 16 amino acids. CDR3 sequence (DNA): TGTGCCAGCAGCAACCCTGGCGATTGGTCCAACTATGGCTACACCTTC. It yields the protein CASSNPGDWSNYGYTF.

This clone was recorded at least ten times. The genes are TRBV4-1 and TRBJ1-4; no clear D. Trimming cost V 1 base and J 6 bases, with 6 bases left between them. The CDR3 contains 13 residues. The germline V gene encodes CDR1 MGHRA and CDR2 YSYEKL. CDR3 protein: CASSQGTDEKLFF. The CDR3 DNA sequence: TGCGCCAGCAGCCAAGGGACGGATGAAAAACTGTTTTTT.

This rearrangement joins TRBV11-2 to TRBJ2-2; D not resolved. V lost 6 bases to trimming and J lost 7 bases, with 15 bases between them. Germline loops: CDR1 SGHAT, CDR2 FQNNGV. There are 14 residues in the CDR3. The CDR3 DNA reads as TGTGCCAGCAGGTATTCAAGAGTAGTCGGGGAGCTGTTTTTT. Amino acid sequence: CASRYSRVVGELFF.

In the case of this clone: A much larger clonotype is one base distant, so this may be a read error. This chain links TRBV5-1 with TRBJ1-1; D is ambiguous. CDR1 SGHRS and CDR2 YFSETQ come from the germline V gene. This CDR3 contains 14 residues. The germline V and J ends were trimmed by 0 bases and 1 base, with 7 bases remaining between them. For the CDR3, the DNA is TGCGCCAGCAGCTTGGCCCCGGGGAACACTGAAGCTTTCTTT. It codes for CASSLAPGNTEAFF.

The CDR3 DNA sequence: TGTGCCAGCAGCTTGCAGGGGGGGTACACCGGGGAGCTGTTTTTT. This encodes CASSLQGGYTGELFF. The V call is TRBV7-6, the J call TRBJ2-2, with D tentatively TRBD1 or TRBD2 (7 bases each). Germline-derived CDR1 and CDR2 are SGHVS and FNYEAQ. Trimming cost V 3 bases and J 3 bases, with 11 bases left between them. This CDR3 contains 15 residues.

The V and J genes are TRBV5-1 and TRBJ1-2; D is unclear. V was clipped by 0 bases and J by 7 bases, with 16 bases between them. Germline V gene data show CDR1 as SGHRS and CDR2 as YFSETQ. The CDR3 is 15 amino acids. The CDR3 sequence: CASSLGGEAMAGYTF. The CDR3 region has the DNA TGCGCCAGCAGCTTGGGGGGAGAGGCGATGGCTGGCTACACCTTC.

The chain employs TRBV7-6 and TRBJ2-1; TRBD1 might be the D (5 bases). The CDR3 spans 15 residues. The V gene lost 8 bases and the J gene lost 4 bases, with 18 bases spanning the gap. CDR1 SGHVS and CDR2 FNYEAQ come from the germline V gene. The DNA for the CDR3 is TGTGCCAGCTCACCCCAGGGTTCTGTGTACAATGAGCAGTTCTTC. This gives the protein CASSPQGSVYNEQFF. Full variable domain (missing parts from reference TRBV7-6 and TRBJ2-1): GAGVSQSPRYKVTKRGQDVALRCDPISGHVSLYWYRQALGQGPEFLTYFNYEAQQDKSGLPNDRFSAERPEGSISTLTIQRTEQRDSAMYRCASSPQGSVYNEQFFGPGTRLTVL.

The genes are TRBV18 and TRBJ1-5; D not certain. The ends were cut back, 2 bases at V and 5 bases at J, with 10 bases in the middle. The CDR3 consists of 14 residues. The germline V gene encodes CDR1 KGHSH and CDR2 LQKENI. The CDR3 region has the DNA TGTGCCAGCTCACCATTCCAAGGAGATCAGCCCCAGCATTTT. It encodes CASSPFQGDQPQHF.

The chain employs TRBV9 and TRBJ1-1, with D possibly matching TRBD1 (5 bases). Germline V lookup: CDR1 SGDLS, CDR2 YYNGEE. V lost 5 bases to trimming and J lost 3 bases, with 14 bases between them. The CDR3 is 14 amino acids. The CDR3 region has the DNA TGTGCCAGCAGTCGGCAGGGAGGGTACACTGAAGCTTTCTTT. This sequence encodes CASSRQGGYTEAFF.

This clone was counted ten times or more. The V call is TRBV29-1, the J call TRBJ1-1, with D possibly TRBD1 on 5 matching bases. Germline V gene sequence: CDR1 SQVTM, CDR2 ANQGSEA. V lost 0 bases, J lost 2 bases, and 19 bases lay in between. The CDR3 runs to 17 residues. This CDR3 reads CSVEDPGSIGDNTEAFF. The CDR3 nucleotides read TGCAGCGTTGAAGATCCGGGGTCTATTGGGGACAACACTGAAGCTTTCTTT.

The V call is TRBV7-2, the J call TRBJ2-2, with TRBD2 matching over 13 bases. The CDR3 contains 16 residues. Germline values: CDR1 SGHTA, CDR2 FQGNSA. J was trimmed by 8 bases and V by 5 bases; bases with no gene match: 8. This CDR3 is CASSKTSGRSSGELFF. The CDR3 coding sequence is TGTGCCAGCAGCAAGACTAGCGGGAGGTCTTCGGGGGAGCTGTTTTTT.

The chain couples TRBV4-2 to TRBJ2-4, with TRBD2 matching 13 bases. CDR1 is LGHNA and CDR2 is YNFKEQ in the germline V gene. V was pared by 4 bases and J by 9 bases, with 9 bases of the junction left unmatched. This CDR3 is 16 amino acids long. DNA for the CDR3: TGTGCCAGCAGCCGCGGACTAGCGGGGGAGAAAGGCATTCAGTACTTC. Residues: CASSRGLAGEKGIQYF.

This sequence joins TRBV2 and TRBJ2-7, with TRBD1 identical over 8 bases. Germline assignment: CDR1 SNHLY and CDR2 FYNNEI. This CDR3 contains 15 residues. V lost 6 bases and J lost 9; bases outside the gene matches: 16. CDR3 coding DNA: TGTGCCAGCAGCGCCTCCGGGACAGGAGAGGTTGGGCAGTACTTC. Translation gives CASSASGTGEVGQYF.

The V and J genes are TRBV5-4 and TRBJ1-1, with TRBD1 as a possible D gene (6 bases). The CDR3 totals 15 residues. V lost 4 bases and J lost 0, with 13 bases in between. Germline V gene data show CDR1 as SGHNT and CDR2 as YYREEE (reference sequence). The CDR3 region has the DNA TGTGCCAGCAGCCTACAGGGAGTCATGAACACTGAAGCTTTCTTT. Protein product: CASSLQGVMNTEAFF.

This clone has at least ten counts. At one end, the junction sequence differs from germline, possibly due to a read error. The CDR3 sequence is CASSPGTGSGNTIYF. In DNA form, the CDR3 reads TGTGCTAGCAGCCCCGGGACAGGGTCTGGAAACACCATATATTTT. The V gene is TRBV7-7, the J gene TRBJ1-3, with TRBD1 identical over 9 bases. The length of the CDR3 is 15 residues. Germline V gives CDR1 SSHAT, CDR2 FNYEAQ (reference sequence).

The V and J genes are TRBV6-5 and TRBJ1-2; TRBD1 matches 8 bases. The germline V gene has CDR1 MNHEY and CDR2 SVGAGI. The CDR3 loop spans 15 amino acids. J was trimmed by 7 bases and V by 0 bases; bases with no gene match: 7. In DNA, the CDR3 is TGTGCCAGCAGTTACTCGAGGACAGGGATAGGTGGCTACACCTTC. It translates to CASSYSRTGIGGYTF.

For this clone: Other nucleotide sequences from this sample produce the same CDR3. V usage is TRBV2 and J usage is TRBJ1-1, with no clear D. There are 13 residues in the CDR3. The V end lost 6 bases, the J end lost 0 bases, and 8 bases lay between the germline ends. From germline, CDR1 is SNHLY and CDR2 FYNNEI. Here the CDR3 DNA reads TGTGCCAGCAGCGGACGCATGAACACTGAAGCTTTCTTT. Amino acid sequence: CASSGRMNTEAFF.

In this sample, this clone turned up once. The chain recombines TRBV6-6 with TRBJ1-4; D remains unclear. V shed 2 bases and J shed 10 bases, with 11 bases lying between them. The length of the CDR3 is 13 residues. CDR1 and CDR2 from the germline V gene are MNHNY and SVGAGI (reference sequence). The CDR3 DNA reads as TGTGCCAGCAGTTACACATCCCCGGTAAAACTGTTTTTT. Encoded protein: CASSYTSPVKLFF.

This clone was counted a few times. The chain joins TRBV6-1 to TRBJ1-4; the D gene is possibly TRBD1 (6 bases). The length of the CDR3 is 14 residues. V lost 2 bases to trimming and J lost 14 bases, with 18 bases between them. Germline-derived CDR1 and CDR2 are MNHNS and SASEGT. CDR3: CASSERTQGRSLFF. The CDR3 DNA is TGTGCCAGCAGTGAAAGGACCCAGGGGCGTTCTCTGTTTTTT.

This chain joins TRBV13 and TRBJ1-3; D possibly corresponds to TRBD1 (6 bases). This CDR3 spans 16 amino acids. V gave up 4 bases and J gave up 3 bases, with 16 bases separating them. Germline CDR1 reads PRHDT; CDR2 reads FYEKMQ (reference sequence). CDR3 sequence: CASSSSRGAVGNTIYF. For the CDR3, the DNA is TGTGCCAGCAGCTCTAGCCGGGGGGCGGTTGGAAACACCATATATTTT. Supplemented by reference TRBV13 and TRBJ1-3, the full variable domain reads AAGVIQSPRHLIKEKRETATLKCYPIPRHDTVYWYQQGPGQDPQFLISFYEKMQSDKGSIPDRFSAQQFSDYHSELNMSSLELGDSALYFCASSSSRGAVGNTIYFGEGSWLTVV.

This rearrangement joins TRBV10-2 to TRBJ2-1; 7 nucleotides match TRBD1. There are 15 residues in the CDR3. The germline gives CDR1 WSHSY, CDR2 SAAADI. Trimming cost V 3 bases and J 6 bases; bases outside gene matches: 8. The CDR3 is CASSDRDRLGNEQFF. As DNA, the CDR3 is TGCGCCAGCAGTGACCGGGACAGATTAGGCAATGAGCAGTTCTTC.

DNA of the CDR3: TGTGCCTGGATGAACAGCTTATACAATGAGCAGTTCTTC. Translation gives CAWMNSLYNEQFF. This chain joins TRBV30 and TRBJ2-1; D call uncertain. Germline assignment: CDR1 GTSNPN and CDR2 SVGIG (reference sequence). The germline V and J ends were trimmed by 4 bases and 4 bases, with 11 bases remaining between them. CDR3 length: 13 residues.

The chain is built from TRBV11-2 and TRBJ1-2, with D unresolved. V was cut by 4 bases and J by 5 bases, with 14 bases left in between. From germline, CDR1 is SGHAT and CDR2 FQNNGV. The CDR3 is 14 amino acids. The CDR3 spells CASSSELVGYGYTF. In nucleotides, the CDR3 is TGTGCCAGCAGCTCCGAACTAGTTGGGTATGGCTACACCTTC. The full variable domain, in which reference TRBV11-2 and TRBJ1-2 provide the parts outside the CDR3, is EAGVAQSPRYKIIEKRQSVAFWCNPISGHATLYWYQQILGQGPKLLIQFQNNGVVDDSQLPKDRFSAERLKGVDSTLKIQPAKLEDSAVYLCASSSELVGYGYTFGSGTRLTVV.

This chain links TRBV10-3 with TRBJ2-7; 10 positions match TRBD2. V dropped 3 bases and J dropped 2; count of bases not matched to a gene: 1. CDR1 is ENHRY and CDR2 is SYGVKD in the germline V gene. The CDR3 has 14 amino acids. The CDR3 DNA reads TGTGCCATCAGTGATAGCGGGAGGACCTACGAGCAGTACTTC. Encoded protein: CAISDSGRTYEQYF.

The chain uses TRBV4-3 and TRBJ2-2; 7 bases fit TRBD2. CDR3 size: 14 residues. Germline lookup yields CDR1 LGHNA and CDR2 YSLEER. Trimming took 6 bases from V and 6 from J; bases not matched to a gene: 7. CDR3 residues: CASRSGLVAGELFF. DNA for the CDR3: TGCGCCAGCAGGTCAGGACTAGTGGCCGGGGAGCTGTTTTTT.

About this clone: Other DNA sequences in this specimen translate into the identical CDR3. This rearrangement joins TRBV27 to TRBJ2-5, with 10 bases matching TRBD1. With 4 bases clipped from V and 2 bases from J, the junction kept 4 bases outside the gene matches. The CDR3 extends over 15 amino acids. CDR1 and CDR2 from the germline V gene are MNHEY and SMNVEV (reference sequence). CDR3: CASSSGTGVQETQYF. For the CDR3, the DNA is TGTGCCAGCAGTTCGGGGACAGGGGTTCAAGAGACCCAGTACTTC.

The gene calls are TRBV5-4 and TRBJ1-4, with 10 nucleotides matching TRBD1. The V segment lost 1 base and the J segment 0 bases; nucleotides outside the gene matches: 3. The CDR3 runs 17 residues. Germline-derived CDR1 and CDR2 are SGHNT and YYREEE (reference sequence). CDR3 region: CASSLFGQGATNEKLFF. CDR3 bases: TGTGCCAGCAGCTTGTTTGGACAGGGGGCAACTAATGAAAAACTGTTTTTT. The full variable domain, in which reference TRBV5-4 and TRBJ1-4 provide the parts outside the CDR3, is ETGVTQSPTHLIKTRGQQVTLRCSSQSGHNTVSWYQQALGQGPQFIFQYYREEENGRGNFPPRFSGLQFPNYSSELNVNALELDDSALYLCASSLFGQGATNEKLFFGSGTQLSVL.

This chain links TRBV6-5 with TRBJ2-4, with TRBD1 as a possible D gene (5 bases). The ends were cut back, 6 bases at V and 6 bases at J, with 9 bases in the middle. CDR3 length: 12 amino acids. The germline V gene has CDR1 MNHEY and CDR2 SVGAGI. The CDR3 DNA reads as TGTGCCAGCAGCCCAGGGATAAACATTCAGTACTTC. It codes for CASSPGINIQYF.

The genes are TRBV2 and TRBJ2-3; D assignment may be TRBD1 or TRBD2 (6 bases each). V shed 4 bases and J shed 1 base, with 12 bases lying between them. Germline V gene lookup returns CDR1 SNHLY and CDR2 FYNNEI. The CDR3 is made up of 15 amino acids. CDR3 nucleotides: TGTGCCAGCAGTGTGGGAAGGGGGGGCACAGATACGCAGTATTTT. Amino acid sequence: CASSVGRGGTDTQYF.